The TCR beta chain under discussion was sequenced for a study of shared T cell receptors in the human thymus. Repertoires were generated with immunoSEQ multiplex PCR, while TCRdb's copy carries only in-frame clones and drops some. This table holds approximately 660,000 clones, around nine tenths found once. This CDR3 comprises 16 residues. J gave up 2 bases and V 4 bases, and 3 bases lay outside the gene matches. CDR1 and CDR2 (germline): SGHRS, YFSETQ. The data also belong to a second study, concerning human thymus T cells. That study reports: It was healthy Finnish infants having corrective surgery for congenital heart defects who were the donors. Resections that were taken during corrective heart surgery supplied the thymus tissue. Thymic and blood repertoires appeared to carry a bias in their V and J gene usage. Reports from related research described highly overlapping thymic repertoires among unrelated individuals.

This TCR derives from a boy in the first two years of life with a congenital heart defect. This rearrangement joins TRBV5-1 to TRBJ2-1, with 13 bases aligning to TRBD2. The sequenced sample consisted of thymocytes. The CDR3 reads CASSIGLAGAYNEQFF. For the CDR3, the DNA is TGCGCCAGCAGCATCGGACTAGCGGGGGCCTACAATGAGCAGTTCTTC. Supplemented by reference TRBV5-1 and TRBJ2-1, the full variable domain reads KAGVTQTPRYLIKTRGQQVTLSCSPISGHRSVSWYQQTPGQGLQFLFEYFSETQRNKGNFPGRFSGRQFSNSRSEMNVSTLELGDSALYLCASSIGLAGAYNEQFFGPGTRLTVL.